The rows below give T cell receptor beta chains drawn from one sample of a study of cytomegalovirus exposure and HLA in healthy donors. Only in-frame clones appear in the TCRdb table, and some are missing; sequencing was by immunoSEQ multiplex PCR. The sample totals tens of thousands of clones; its top ten clones hold 11%. Sample: PBMCs. The source is a woman aged 50 to 60 in good health and CMV-seropositive. Each CDR3 is given with its conserved first and last residue. A D gene is named only where the DNA matches it firmly. Clone size appears in some rows only: once, few, many, or a class for an expanded clone.

>TRBJ1-4|-|TRBV7-2|-
TGTGCCAGCAGCTTGTCGCAGGGAGGAAGTGAAAAACTGTTTTTT
CASSLSQGGSEKLFF
>TRBJ1-5|-|TRBV5-6|TRBD1
TGTGCCAGCAGTATAACACCGGGACAGCAACAGCCCCAGCATTTT
CASSITPGQQQPQHF
>TRBJ1-2|-|TRBV18|TRBD1
TGTGCCAGCTCACCCGGGACAGGGGAGTATGGCTACACCTTC
CASSPGTGEYGYTF
>TRBJ2-7|-|TRBV7-8|TRBD1
TGTGCCAGCAGCTTAGCCAGGACAGGGGTAAGGGAGCAGTACTTC
CASSLARTGVREQYF
>TRBJ2-5|-|TRBV11-2|-
TGTGCCAGCAGCCCCACGAGAGGAATTGAGACCCAGTACTTC
CASSPTRGIETQYF
>TRBJ2-2|-|TRBV30|-
TGTGCCTGGAGGGGTGGGGAGGTAGCCGGGGAGCTGTTTTTT
CAWRGGEVAGELFF
>TRBJ1-2|-|TRBV5-1|-
TGCGCCAGCAGCCTCGACAGAGACTATGGCTACACCTTC
CASSLDRDYGYTF
>TRBJ2-3|-|TRBV4-1|-
TGCGCCAGCAGCGCCCTGACAGGAGATACGCAGTATTTT
CASSALTGDTQYF
>TRBJ1-4|medium-sized|TRBV18|-
TGTGCCAGCTCACCCCAGGGCCGAGTTAATGAAAAACTGTTTTTT
CASSPQGRVNEKLFF
>TRBJ1-2|-|TRBV30|-
TGTGCCTGGGGCCTGCAACCCCTCGCGGGGGGCTACACCTTC
CAWGLQPLAGGYTF
>TRBJ2-5|-|TRBV7-6|TRBD2
TGTGCCAGCAGCTTAGTTTATCGGACTAGCAGAGAGACCCAGTACTTC
CASSLVYRTSRETQYF
>TRBJ1-2|-|TRBV4-3|-
TGCGCCAGCAGCCAAGGAAACTTTGGCTACACCTTC
CASSQGNFGYTF
>TRBJ2-1|-|TRBV7-8|TRBD2
TGTGCCAGCAGCTGGCGGGGGGGCCCACCCGGTGAGCAGTTCTTC
CASSWRGGPPGEQFF
>TRBJ2-7|-|TRBV10-1|-
TGCGCTAGGGAGGTTCTCCACGAGCAGTACTTC
CAREVLHEQYF
>TRBJ1-5|-|TRBV6-4|-
TGTGCCGCACTAAGCAGGGGACGGCGCAATCAGCCCCAGCATTTT
CAALSRGRRNQPQHF
>TRBJ2-2|-|TRBV25-1|-
TGTGCCAGCAGGGATACAGGGTCCGGGGAGCTGTTTTTT
CASRDTGSGELFF
>TRBJ2-7|-|TRBV29-1|TRBD2
TGCAGCGTTGAAGGGACGCTAGCGGGAAATACCTACGAGCAGTACTTC
CSVEGTLAGNTYEQYF
>TRBJ2-1|-|TRBV9|TRBD2
TGTGCCAGCAGCGTAGGAATGGTAGCGGGACTCTATGAGCAGTTCTTC
CASSVGMVAGLYEQFF
>TRBJ1-5|-|TRBV7-8|-
TGTGCCAGCAGCCGAGGCAGGGCCCAGGAGCCCCAGCATTTT
CASSRGRAQEPQHF
>TRBJ1-6|-|TRBV28|TRBD1
TGTGCCAGCAGGCTACAGGGGGCGCAGAATTCACCCCTCCACTTT
CASRLQGAQNSPLHF
>TRBJ2-5|-|TRBV7-9|-
TGTGCCAGCCGGTTCATGTCCGGGGTCGTGGAGACCCAGTACTTC
CASRFMSGVVETQYF
>TRBJ2-2|-|TRBV9|-
TGTGCCAGCAGCGTAGGCACAATAAACACCGGGGAGCTGTTTTTT
CASSVGTINTGELFF
>TRBJ2-7|-|TRBV5-1|TRBD1
TGCGCCAGCACACAGCCGGGACAGGGTGACGAGCAGTACTTC
CASTQPGQGDEQYF
>TRBJ2-7|-|TRBV11-2|TRBD2
TGTGCCAGCAGCTTAGATCTAGCGGGGGGTACCTACGAGCAGTACTTC
CASSLDLAGGTYEQYF
>TRBJ1-2|-|TRBV6-4|-
TGTGCCAGCAGTGACCCCGCAGCGGTGTTCAACTATGGCTACACCTTC
CASSDPAAVFNYGYTF
>TRBJ2-1|-|TRBV30|-
TGTGCCTGGAGTGTACTTCCTGGGGGCGGTGAGCAGTTCTTC
CAWSVLPGGGEQFF
>TRBJ1-6|-|TRBV5-1|-
TGCGCCAGCAGCTTAGATCCGGGGTTCTATAATTCACCCCTCCACTTT
CASSLDPGFYNSPLHF
>TRBJ1-1|-|TRBV6-6|TRBD1
TGTGCCAGCAGTGACTTCCGGGACAGAGAAGCTTTCTTT
CASSDFRDREAFF
>TRBJ2-6|-|TRBV7-9|-
TGTGCCAGCAGCTTAGCGGCATTTAACTCTGGGGCCAACGTCCTGACTTTC
CASSLAAFNSGANVLTF
>TRBJ2-3|-|TRBV4-1|TRBD2
TGCGCCAGCAGCCAATACAGCGGGAGGGCCGATACGCAGTATTTT
CASSQYSGRADTQYF
>TRBJ2-7|-|TRBV2|-
TGTGCCAGCAGTGCCAGTCCCCAAAGCTCCTACGAGCAGTACTTC
CASSASPQSSYEQYF
>TRBJ2-1|-|TRBV11-2|TRBD1
TGTGCCAGCAGCTTGGTGACACAGGGGTGGAATGAGCAGTTCTTC
CASSLVTQGWNEQFF
>TRBJ2-5|-|TRBV5-1|-
TGCGCCAGCAGCAGGGGGGACAGCGTGAGAGAGACCCAGTACTTC
CASSRGDSVRETQYF
>TRBJ2-5|-|TRBV4-2|TRBD2
TGTGCCAGCAGCCAAGGGGGAGCGGGGGAGACCCAGTACTTC
CASSQGGAGETQYF
>TRBJ1-2|-|TRBV18|-
TGTGCCAGCTCACCACAGGGGGACTATAGCTACACCTTC
CASSPQGDYSYTF
>TRBJ2-1|-|TRBV4-1|TRBD2
TGCGCCAGCAGCCCCAGGACTAGCGGGAGAGGCTATGAGCAGTTCTTC
CASSPRTSGRGYEQFF